The entry below gives a single T cell receptor (beta chain) sequence along with its context. Libraries were prepared by immunoSEQ multiplex PCR; TCRdb keeps only in-frame clonotypes and omits some of them. The sample holds approximately 46,000 clones, roughly three quarters seen once. The CDR3 runs 14 residues. The ends lost 5 bases at V and 4 bases at J; junction bases unmatched: 3. Germline-derived CDR1 and CDR2 are LNHDA and SQIVND (reference sequence). The data were taken from a study of T cells in tumors after PD-1 blockade. The chain uses TRBV19 and TRBJ1-4; 8 bases line up with TRBD1. This specimen was PBMCs, taken before anti-PD-1 treatment. This sequence originates from a human donor with basal cell carcinoma. CDR3 residues: CASSDRGLNEKLFF. The CDR3 DNA is TGTGCCAGTAGTGACAGGGGACTTAATGAAAAACTGTTTTTT.